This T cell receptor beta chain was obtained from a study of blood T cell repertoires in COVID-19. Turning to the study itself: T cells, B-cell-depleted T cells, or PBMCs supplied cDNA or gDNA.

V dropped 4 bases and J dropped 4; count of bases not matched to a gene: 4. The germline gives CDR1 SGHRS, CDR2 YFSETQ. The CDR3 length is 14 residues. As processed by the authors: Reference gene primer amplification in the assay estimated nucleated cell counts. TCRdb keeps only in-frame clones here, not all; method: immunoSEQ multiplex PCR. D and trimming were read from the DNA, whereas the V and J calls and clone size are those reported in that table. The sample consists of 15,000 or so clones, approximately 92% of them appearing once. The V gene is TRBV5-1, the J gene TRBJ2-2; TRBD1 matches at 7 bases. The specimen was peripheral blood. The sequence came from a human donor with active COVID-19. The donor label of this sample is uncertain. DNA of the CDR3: TGCGCCAGCAGCGCACAGGGGTTCACCGGGGAGCTGTTTTTT. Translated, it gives CASSAQGFTGELFF.